This T cell receptor (beta chain) was observed in a study of shared clonotypes between healthy human individuals. The count of this clone is one. Antigen unknown. Investigators spread the genomic DNA of each subset evenly over several immunoSEQ plates. Here immunoSEQ multiplex PCR was the method, and the copy in TCRdb shows in-frame clones only, minus some. The sample shows 2 million to 2.5 million clones, 85% to 95% of them seen only once. Study results and caveats: Only blood was sampled, and tissue TCR repertoires likely differ from blood ones.

The CDR3 is 14 amino acids. Per the germline V gene, CDR1 is SGHRS and CDR2 is YFSETQ. The trim removed 4 bases at V and 2 bases at J, leaving 6 bases unmatched. Adult donors, all healthy and HIV-negative, had no recent acute infections or vaccinations. Sequencing was carried out using naive CD4+ T cells from PBMCs. As to subset: CD45RA+ positively selected. The V and J genes are TRBV5-1 and TRBJ2-7; 7 nucleotides match TRBD1. The TCR was taken from a man between 18 and 35 years old in good health. Some clones in this sample may be carry-over from other donors' samples. This chain's CDR3 is CASSATGVPYEQYF. CDR3 DNA: TGCGCCAGCAGCGCTACAGGGGTCCCCTACGAGCAGTACTTC.